This T cell receptor (beta chain) was profiled in a study of CD8 T cell repertoires and HIV-1 epitope variants. Study context: A roughly ten-day culture received IL-2, IL-7 and IL-15 on days 3 and 7.

Whole-study findings and limits: Eight or nine antigen-specific TCR beta clonotypes were found; about six seemed cross-reactive to variants.

Profiling relied on immunoSEQ multiplex PCR, and the TCRdb table lists in-frame clones only, not all of them. Among some 100,000 clones listed, roughly four fifths were seen once. Germline V gene sequence: CDR1 SEHNR, CDR2 FQNEAQ (reference sequence). This CDR3 contains 14 residues. Trimming stripped 1 base from V and 5 bases from J, with 11 bases between. Comments on this clone: Its antigen is still unknown.

The source is a male donor with HIV. The sequenced sample was uncultured baseline CD8+ T cells from peripheral blood mononuclear cells (PBMCs). V is TRBV7-9 and J is TRBJ1-2; a weak D match, TRBD1 (5 bases). The CDR3 nucleotides read TGTGCCAGCAGCTTAGACGCAGGGAGGTATGGCTACACCTTC. Amino acid sequence: CASSLDAGRYGYTF. Supplemented by reference TRBV7-9 and TRBJ1-2, the full variable domain reads DTGVSQNPRHKITKRGQNVTFRCDPISEHNRLYWYRQTLGQGPEFLTYFQNEAQLEKSRLLSDRFSAERPKGSFSTLEIQRTEQGDSAMYLCASSLDAGRYGYTFGSGTRLTVV.